This is a list of T cell receptor beta chains from one sample in a study of cytomegalovirus exposure and HLA in healthy donors. Method: immunoSEQ multiplex PCR; TCRdb's copy keeps in-frame clones and lacks some. The profile covers about 190,000 clones, with roughly nine tenths appearing a single time and about 1.1% taken by the ten largest. Sequenced sample: PBMCs. These receptors were collected from a boy younger than 10 in good health and CMV-seronegative. CDR3s include the opening cysteine and the closing phenylalanine or tryptophan. Fields, in order: J gene, V gene, CDR3 protein.

TRBJ1-1	TRBV5-1	CASSLAEGGNTEAFF
TRBJ2-1	TRBV28	CASSSQVVDYNEQFF
TRBJ2-1	TRBV27	CASSLGALSGGAWNEQFF
TRBJ1-2	TRBV7-8	CASSKDSFNYGYTF
TRBJ2-5	TRBV11-2	CASSLAPGLPAETQYF
TRBJ1-1	TRBV18	CASSPLPGQGARDTEAFF
TRBJ2-7	TRBV18	CASSRRRSSYEQYF
TRBJ2-1	TRBV5-1	CASSYPGTGAPNEQFF
TRBJ1-6	TRBV5-5	CASSFMGQGKVSYNSPLHF
TRBJ2-3	TRBV11-2	CASSWLRSPTDTQYF
TRBJ2-2	TRBV18	CASSPTQGAGELFF
TRBJ2-5	TRBV7-9	CASSKTPPWETQYF
TRBJ1-6	TRBV5-6	CASSLGQQMNNSPLHF
TRBJ2-7	TRBV7-8	CASSSLAGEVEQYF
TRBJ2-7	TRBV30	CAGNAGYSYEQYF
TRBJ2-7	TRBV4-1	CASSQELAEAGAYEQYF
TRBJ1-2	TRBV5-1	CASSLGARLGAYGYTF
TRBJ2-7	TRBV6-1	CASTALLPGEQYF
TRBJ1-6	TRBV5-1	CASSLPGGTNSPLHF
TRBJ2-5	TRBV6-1	CASSEAGGAGGYPYQETQYF
TRBJ2-5	TRBV7-7	CASSWDREQETQYF
TRBJ2-3	TRBV5-1	CASSLKGEGTDTQYF
TRBJ1-1	TRBV29-1	CSVEGTGGTEAFF
TRBJ1-1	TRBV7-2	CASSPRQGIGEAFF
TRBJ2-5	TRBV5-1	CASSPLEGRETQYF
TRBJ1-6	TRBV21-1	CASSSRGGQGNSPLHF
TRBJ2-4	TRBV9	CASSPYISRDKNIQYF
TRBJ2-5	TRBV6-5	CASSYSPGGETQYF
TRBJ1-1	TRBV6-1	CASSEILFWSQGLVGLNTEAFF
TRBJ2-5	TRBV19	CASRGGQAETQYF
TRBJ1-2	TRBV2	CASRGGGWVKGGYTF
TRBJ1-5	TRBV28	CASWDNYSNQPQHF
TRBJ2-7	TRBV28	CASSPPGDQSYEQYF
TRBJ2-1	TRBV25-1	CASSVANEQFF